These 21 T cell receptor beta chains were all obtained from the same sample, sequenced in a study of T cell changes during pregnancy in multiple sclerosis. The method was immunoSEQ multiplex PCR; TCRdb's version includes in-frame clones alone and lacks a portion of them. The repertoire includes about 80,000 clones, 90% to 95% of them detected once, and 2.6% sits in the top ten. Here the sequenced sample was peripheral blood, taken before pregnancy. The receptors originated from a female donor with multiple sclerosis, enrolled in a pregnancy study.

The chain has TRBV5-1 and TRBJ2-1; weak D call: TRBD2 (7 bases). From germline, CDR1 is SGHRS and CDR2 YFSETQ. The length of the CDR3 is 15 residues. Trimming took 0 bases from V and 3 from J, leaving 10 bases between them. CDR3 coding DNA: TGCGCCAGCAGCTTGGGCGGGGGCGACTACAATGAGCAGTTCTTC. Translating it yields CASSLGGGDYNEQFF.

CDR3 nucleotides: TGCGCCAGCAGCTCCCGGACAGGGTACACTGAAGCTTTCTTT. Encoded protein: CASSSRTGYTEAFF. The genes are TRBV5-1 and TRBJ1-1; 8 nucleotides match TRBD1. Unmatched junction bases numbered 4, after V lost 3 bases and J lost 3 bases. Germline V gene sequence: CDR1 SGHRS, CDR2 YFSETQ. The CDR3 is 14 residues long. Full variable domain (outside the CDR3, taken from reference TRBV5-1 and TRBJ1-1): KAGVTQTPRYLIKTRGQQVTLSCSPISGHRSVSWYQQTPGQGLQFLFEYFSETQRNKGNFPGRFSGRQFSNSRSEMNVSTLELGDSALYLCASSSRTGYTEAFFGQGTRLTVV.

The chain recombines TRBV5-4 with TRBJ2-4, with TRBD1 matching 8 bases. Germline V lookup: CDR1 SGHNT, CDR2 YYREEE (reference sequence). The V segment lost 4 bases and the J segment 0 bases; nucleotides outside the gene matches: 6. This CDR3 region has 16 residues. In nucleotides, the CDR3 is TGTGCCAGCAGCACCCAGGGGGCTTTAGCCAAAAACATTCAGTACTTC. This gives the protein CASSTQGALAKNIQYF.

This chain joins TRBV28 and TRBJ2-5, with 7 bases fitting TRBD1. Germline assignment: CDR1 MDHEN and CDR2 SYDVKM. V dropped 3 bases and J dropped 2; count of bases not matched to a gene: 9. This CDR3 is 16 amino acids long. The CDR3 here is CASSLTGSRGQETQYF. The CDR3 coding sequence is TGTGCCAGCAGTTTGACAGGGAGCCGTGGTCAAGAGACCCAGTACTTC.

The V call is TRBV28, the J call TRBJ1-2; 9 nucleotides line up with TRBD1. The germline V gene has CDR1 MDHEN and CDR2 SYDVKM. V shed 7 bases, J shed 3 bases, and the junction held 9 bases outside the gene matches. The CDR3 spans 15 residues. The CDR3 protein is CASTTGQGRYYGYTF. CDR3 in DNA: TGTGCCAGCACCACGGGACAGGGCCGATACTATGGCTACACCTTC.

V is TRBV19 and J is TRBJ2-1; TRBD1 matches at 7 bases. Germline V gene data show CDR1 as LNHDA and CDR2 as SQIVND (reference sequence). The CDR3 spans 17 residues. Losses at the gene ends were 4 bases for V and 5 bases for J; bases not matched to a gene: 14. The CDR3 loop is CASSTRQGPTNDNEQFF. The CDR3 bases are TGTGCCAGTAGTACCAGACAGGGACCGACCAATGACAATGAGCAGTTCTTC.

CDR3 loop: CASRTDMDTGELFF. The DNA for the CDR3 is TGTGCCAGCAGAACTGACATGGACACCGGGGAGCTGTTTTTT. The chain recombines TRBV2 with TRBJ2-2; D is unclear. Germline V gene sequence: CDR1 SNHLY, CDR2 FYNNEI. V lost 6 bases and J 3 bases, leaving 11 bases between the germline ends. CDR3 length: 14 amino acids.

The chain has TRBV14 and TRBJ1-2; a possible D gene is TRBD1 (5 bases). The germline V gene encodes CDR1 SGHDN and CDR2 FVKESK. The V and J ends lost 0 bases and 5 bases respectively, with 10 bases between them. CDR3 length: 14 residues. This CDR3 is CASSQEEGLYGYTF. The CDR3 nucleotides read TGTGCCAGCAGCCAAGAGGAGGGACTTTATGGCTACACCTTC.

This clone was seen more than once but under ten times. This chain uses TRBV19 with TRBJ2-7; the D is unclear. Trimming removed 8 bases at V and 2 bases at J, with 10 bases between. The CDR3 length is 12 residues. The germline CDR1 and CDR2 sequences are LNHDA and SQIVND (reference sequence). Here the CDR3 DNA reads TGTGCCAGTGCTATCACTCCCTACGAGCAGTACTTC. Protein sequence: CASAITPYEQYF.

The CDR3 bases are TGTGCCAGCAGCCCTATCGATCGACAGAACGATCAGCCCCAGCATTTT. This gives the protein CASSPIDRQNDQPQHF. This chain links TRBV7-9 with TRBJ1-5; D may be TRBD1 (5 bases). Germline V gene sequence: CDR1 SEHNR, CDR2 FQNEAQ (reference sequence). The CDR3 covers 16 residues. V lost 5 bases and J 5 bases, leaving 19 bases between the germline ends.

The V gene is TRBV5-5, the J gene TRBJ1-1; 7 nucleotides agree with TRBD1. V shed 2 bases, J shed 8 bases, and the junction held 12 bases outside the gene matches. This CDR3 comprises 15 residues. Germline CDR1 reads SGHKS; CDR2 reads YYEKEE (reference sequence). The CDR3 reads CASSLELRQGDEAFF. DNA of the CDR3: TGTGCCAGCAGCTTAGAACTTAGACAGGGAGACGAAGCTTTCTTT.

The J gene is TRBJ2-7, the V gene TRBV4-1; 7 bases fit TRBD2. Per the germline V gene, CDR1 is MGHRA and CDR2 is YSYEKL. V trimming: 1 base; J trimming: 2 bases; junction bases outside the gene matches: 8. This CDR3 contains 16 residues. The CDR3 spells CASSQAAGRRTYEQYF. The CDR3 DNA sequence: TGCGCCAGCAGCCAAGCAGCGGGACGGAGGACCTACGAGCAGTACTTC.

The V gene is TRBV2, the J gene TRBJ1-1, with 7 bases aligning to TRBD1. This CDR3 is 14 amino acids long. Germline CDR1 SNHLY, CDR2 FYNNEI. The junction had 7 bases not matched to a gene; V was cut back by 6 bases and J by 3 bases. The CDR3 region is CASRAGGFDTEAFF. The CDR3 bases are TGTGCCAGCAGGGCAGGGGGATTTGACACTGAAGCTTTCTTT.

DNA of the CDR3: TGTGCCAGCAGTCAGGGGAGATTGGGCTATGGCTACACCTTC. This codes for CASSQGRLGYGYTF. The chain employs TRBV6-1 and TRBJ1-2; D is possibly TRBD1 (6 bases). Germline CDR1 MNHNS, CDR2 SASEGT. The V and J ends lost 5 bases and 4 bases respectively, with 14 bases between them. The CDR3 has 14 residues.

The chain has TRBV9 and TRBJ2-2; D unresolved. The germline V gene encodes CDR1 SGDLS and CDR2 YYNGEE. V lost 3 bases to trimming and J lost 7 bases, with 7 bases between them. The CDR3 is made up of 12 amino acids. The CDR3 DNA reads as TGTGCCAGCAGCGAAACCGGCGGGGAGCTGTTTTTT. Its protein is CASSETGGELFF.

The chain joins TRBV19 to TRBJ1-1; 10 bases line up with TRBD1. J lost 1 base, V lost 3 bases, and 2 bases had no gene match. Germline V gene sequence: CDR1 LNHDA, CDR2 SQIVND (reference sequence). This CDR3 has 15 residues. CDR3 residues: CASSIGDRGNTEAFF. The CDR3 region has the DNA TGTGCCAGTAGTATTGGGGACAGGGGGAACACTGAAGCTTTCTTT.

The sample holds a few counts of this clone. This sequence joins TRBV6-5 and TRBJ1-1, with D uncertain. Germline CDR1 MNHEY, CDR2 SVGAGI. The V end lost 7 bases, the J end lost 5 bases, and 8 bases lay between the germline ends. CDR3 length equals 11 residues. CDR3 in DNA: TGTGCCAGCACTACGGGGACTGAAGCTTTCTTT. It translates to CASTTGTEAFF.

In this sample, this clone turned up once. The chain recombines TRBV7-9 with TRBJ2-2; D may be TRBD1 (5 bases). Trimming cost V 5 bases and J 10 bases, with 26 bases left between them. The V gene's germline CDR1 is SEHNR and CDR2 FQNEAQ (reference sequence). The CDR3 loop spans 17 amino acids. CDR3 bases: TGTGCCAGCAGCCCATTACGAGCAGTACAGGTATCCGCGGAGCTGTTTTTT. Translating it yields CASSPLRAVQVSAELFF.

This clone was seen just once. The CDR3 DNA sequence: TGTGCCAGCAGTCTCACGACTAGCGGGAGGGGGGAGCAGTACTTC. It is translated as CASSLTTSGRGEQYF. The chain employs TRBV27 and TRBJ2-7, with 14 bases identical to TRBD2. Germline V gene data show CDR1 as MNHEY and CDR2 as SMNVEV (reference sequence). J gave up 7 bases and V 5 bases, and 7 bases lay outside the gene matches. This CDR3 contains 15 residues.

The chain uses TRBV4-1 and TRBJ2-2, with TRBD2 as a possible D gene (5 bases). Germline assignment: CDR1 MGHRA and CDR2 YSYEKL. The CDR3 length is 17 residues. V lost 4 bases and J 0 bases, leaving 15 bases between the germline ends. The CDR3 sequence is CASSLYPAGSNTGELFF. In DNA, the CDR3 is TGCGCCAGCAGCCTTTACCCCGCGGGTTCGAACACCGGGGAGCTGTTTTTT.

The chain has TRBV5-6 and TRBJ2-7; 10 bases map to TRBD2. Trimming at V came to 1 base and at J to 2 bases, leaving 12 bases not matched to a gene. The CDR3 has 18 amino acids. Germline CDR1 and CDR2: SGHDT and YYEEEE. Here the CDR3 reads CASSLPASGRGLPYEQYF. CDR3 DNA sequence: TGTGCCAGCAGCTTGCCGGCTAGCGGGAGAGGGTTGCCCTACGAGCAGTACTTC.